The 16 T cell receptor beta chains in this list originate from one sample, sequenced in a study of T cell responses to AZD1222 COVID-19 vaccine. Only in-frame clones appear in the TCRdb table, and some are missing; sequencing was by immunoSEQ multiplex PCR. The sample contains 88,000 or so clones, about 88% of which appear only once. The sample was peripheral blood, taken 28 days after the second AZD1222 dose. The source of these receptors is an adult who received the AZD1222 COVID-19 vaccine.

V gene TRBV5-1 combines with J gene TRBJ2-2; 8 bases align to TRBD2. Germline lookup yields CDR1 SGHRS and CDR2 YFSETQ. With 7 bases clipped from V and 0 bases from J, the junction kept 5 bases outside the gene matches. The CDR3 length is 15 residues. The CDR3 bases are TGCGCCAGCGCGGGGGGTATCACGAACACCGGGGAGCTGTTTTTT. Encoded protein: CASAGGITNTGELFF.

This clone has only a few counts. The chain couples TRBV6-1 to TRBJ2-2, with D possibly being TRBD1 (5 bases). This CDR3 contains 15 residues. Between the trimmed V and J ends, which lost 3 bases and 2 bases, there was a span of 10 bases. Germline V gene data show CDR1 as MNHNS and CDR2 as SASEGT. The DNA of the CDR3 is TGTGCCAGCAGTGACACAGGTCGCAACACCGGGGAGCTGTTTTTT. It yields the protein CASSDTGRNTGELFF.

This chain connects TRBV7-9 to TRBJ2-5; D is unresolved. The CDR3 runs to 14 residues. V was shortened by 1 base and J by 4 bases, with 10 bases between the two germline ends. Germline loops: CDR1 SEHNR, CDR2 FQNEAQ (reference sequence). The CDR3 bases are TGTGCCAGCAGCTTAGGAGCCATACTAGAGACCCAGTACTTC. Amino acid sequence: CASSLGAILETQYF.

The V gene is TRBV5-6, the J gene TRBJ1-2, with unresolved D. Germline V gene lookup returns CDR1 SGHDT and CDR2 YYEEEE. Trimming stripped 2 bases from V and 8 bases from J, with 13 bases between. The CDR3 length is 13 residues. The CDR3 nucleotides are TGTGCCAGCAGCTTACGGAACTTGAAAGGCTACACCTTC. Its protein product is CASSLRNLKGYTF.

The V call is TRBV6-5, the J call TRBJ1-6; no clear D gene. Trimming stripped 2 bases from V and 8 bases from J, with 13 bases between. The CDR3 contains 15 residues. Germline CDR1 and CDR2: MNHEY and SVGAGI. The CDR3 here is CASSYRVLGDSPLHF. CDR3 sequence (DNA): TGTGCCAGCAGTTACAGGGTACTCGGCGATTCACCCCTCCACTTT.

The chain links TRBV20-1 to TRBJ2-2; 7 positions agree with TRBD1. CDR3 length equals 15 residues. Germline V CDR1 and CDR2: DFQATT, SNEGSKA (reference sequence). J was trimmed by 0 bases and V by 3 bases; bases with no gene match: 4. CDR3 sequence: CSASKQGANTGELFF. CDR3 DNA: TGCAGTGCTAGTAAGCAGGGGGCGAACACCGGGGAGCTGTTTTTT.

The rearrangement joins TRBV11-2 to TRBJ2-5, with 8 bases fitting TRBD2. V gave up 3 bases and J gave up 0 bases; unmatched junction bases: 12. Germline loops: CDR1 SGHAT, CDR2 FQNNGV. This CDR3 region has 18 residues. Here the CDR3 DNA reads TGTGCCAGCAGCTTCCCGAGGACGAGCGGGGGCTACCAAGAGACCCAGTACTTC. Protein sequence: CASSFPRTSGGYQETQYF.

This clone was seen once. V gene TRBV7-8 combines with J gene TRBJ2-1; TRBD1 agrees at 8 bases. The CDR3 has 17 residues. Germline V gene lookup returns CDR1 SGHVS and CDR2 FQNEAQ. J gave up 0 bases and V 5 bases, and 9 bases lay outside the gene matches. Here the CDR3 DNA reads TGTGCCAGCAGCCTAGATACAGGGGGGAGCTCCTACAATGAGCAGTTCTTC. This translates into CASSLDTGGSSYNEQFF.

This clone was seen a handful of times. The chain employs TRBV12-3 or TRBV12-4 and TRBJ2-7, with 8 nucleotides matching TRBD2. V dropped 6 bases and J dropped 3; count of bases not matched to a gene: 1. This CDR3 has 12 amino acids. CDR3 sequence reads: CASSRGGYEQYF. The CDR3 nucleotides are TGTGCCAGCAGCCGGGGGGGCTACGAGCAGTACTTC.

The chain is built from TRBV6-5 and TRBJ2-5, with 7 bases identical to TRBD2. Trimming took 7 bases from V and 3 from J; bases not matched to a gene: 5. Germline assignment: CDR1 MNHEY and CDR2 SVGAGI. The CDR3 is 13 residues long. CDR3 protein: CASTISGEETQYF. The CDR3 bases are TGTGCCAGCACGATCAGCGGGGAAGAGACCCAGTACTTC.

The V call is TRBV5-4, the J call TRBJ2-1; 8 nucleotides match TRBD2. Germline V lookup: CDR1 SGHNT, CDR2 YYREEE (reference sequence). The CDR3 loop spans 15 amino acids. V was clipped by 4 bases and J by 7 bases; unmatched bases: 10. This CDR3 is CASSPGLGNWNEQFF. The CDR3 DNA reads TGTGCCAGCAGCCCGGGACTAGGTAATTGGAATGAGCAGTTCTTC.

V is TRBV5-1 and J is TRBJ1-6; D is undetermined. V dropped 4 bases and J dropped 7 bases, with 12 bases sitting between them. The CDR3 runs to 14 residues. Germline V CDR1 and CDR2: SGHRS, YFSETQ. In nucleotides, the CDR3 is TGCGCCAGCAGCCTAGGTTCACAGAATTCACCCCTCCACTTT. This translates into CASSLGSQNSPLHF.

The chain joins TRBV7-8 to TRBJ2-7; D call uncertain. V was cut by 2 bases and J by 5 bases, with 10 bases left in between. The CDR3 loop spans 13 amino acids. CDR1 SGHVS and CDR2 FQNEAQ come from the germline V gene. The CDR3 protein is CASSLSRTHEQYF. The CDR3 region has the DNA TGTGCCAGCAGCTTAAGTAGGACCCACGAGCAGTACTTC.

V and J are TRBV6-5 and TRBJ2-2, with 9 nucleotides matching TRBD1. J gave up 5 bases and V 6 bases, and 4 bases lay outside the gene matches. CDR3 length: 14 amino acids. CDR1 is MNHEY, CDR2 SVGAGI, per germline. In DNA, the CDR3 is TGTGCCAGCAGGTTGACAGGGGGGACCGGGGAGCTGTTTTTT. Translation: CASRLTGGTGELFF.

This clone was counted once. This sequence joins TRBV6-5 and TRBJ1-1; no firm D call. Trimming stripped 6 bases from V and 4 bases from J, with 12 bases between. The germline CDR1 and CDR2 sequences are MNHEY and SVGAGI. This CDR3 spans 13 amino acids. CDR3 bases: TGTGCCAGCAGCGGCCCCTTCTCCACTGAAGCTTTCTTT. This encodes CASSGPFSTEAFF.

This chain connects TRBV11-2 to TRBJ2-5; 7 bases align to TRBD2. V was pared by 7 bases and J by 5 bases, with 7 bases of the junction left unmatched. Germline CDR1 is SGHAT and CDR2 is FQNNGV. The CDR3 covers 13 residues. CDR3 region: CASKMSGGETQYF. The DNA of the CDR3 is TGTGCCAGCAAGATGTCCGGGGGGGAGACCCAGTACTTC.